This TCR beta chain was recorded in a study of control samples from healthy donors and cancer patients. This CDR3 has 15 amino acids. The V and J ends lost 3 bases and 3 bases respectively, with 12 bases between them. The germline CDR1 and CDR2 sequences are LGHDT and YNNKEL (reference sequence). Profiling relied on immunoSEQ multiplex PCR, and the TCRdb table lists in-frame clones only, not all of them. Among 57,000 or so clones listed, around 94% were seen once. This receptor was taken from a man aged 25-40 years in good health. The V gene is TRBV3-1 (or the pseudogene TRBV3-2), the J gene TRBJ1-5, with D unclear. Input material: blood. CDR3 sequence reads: CASSQGSGLNQPQHF. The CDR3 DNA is TGTGCCAGCAGCCAGGGAAGTGGGCTCAATCAGCCCCAGCATTTT.